These T cell receptor beta chains were read from a single sample in a study of T cell responses to AZD1222 COVID-19 vaccine. TCRdb keeps only in-frame clones here, not all; method: immunoSEQ multiplex PCR. This sample yields approximately 97,000 clones, of which roughly nine tenths are seen a single time; 6.5% to 8.5% belongs to the top ten. The specimen was peripheral blood, collected on day 0 of AZD1222 vaccination. The receptors were gathered from an adult in good health. Both conserved end residues are part of each CDR3. D genes are given only for firm matches. The listing skips clone size in some rows; elsewhere it reads once, few, many or a size class.

length: 15; size: -; D: -; V: TRBV7-9; J: TRBJ2-7; DNA: TGTGCCAGCAGCTTAAGATCCAGGGATTCCTACGAGCAGTACTTC; CDR3: CASSLRSRDSYEQYF
length: 17; size: -; D: -; V: TRBV5-8; J: TRBJ2-3; DNA: TGTGCCAGCAGCTGGGGTGGACAGGGCGGGAGCATAGATACGCAGTATTTT; CDR3: CASSWGGQGGSIDTQYF
length: 14; size: -; D: -; V: TRBV28; J: TRBJ1-2; DNA: TGTGCCAGCAGTTTTGGGGAGTCGGGTCTAGGCTACACCTTC; CDR3: CASSFGESGLGYTF
length: 12; size: -; D: -; V: TRBV29-1; J: TRBJ2-7; DNA: TGCAGCGTTGACGGGGGCAGGTACGAGCAGTACTTC; CDR3: CSVDGGRYEQYF
length: 13; size: -; D: -; V: TRBV11-2; J: TRBJ2-5; DNA: TGTGCCAGCAGCTTTAACAACGGTGAGACCCAGTACTTC; CDR3: CASSFNNGETQYF
length: 18; size: -; D: -; V: TRBV19; J: TRBJ1-1; DNA: TGTGCCAGTAGTATCGAAGGTTCCTCCCACGGGTGGAACACTGAAGCTTTCTTT; CDR3: CASSIEGSSHGWNTEAFF
length: 16; size: -; D: TRBD1; V: TRBV4-2; J: TRBJ2-1; DNA: TGTGCCAGCAGCCAATACGGACAGGCCATGGGCAATGAGCAGTTCTTC; CDR3: CASSQYGQAMGNEQFF
length: 15; size: -; D: TRBD1; V: TRBV30; J: TRBJ1-5; DNA: TGTGCCTGGAGTGTAAGGACAGGGGGCAATCAGCCCCAGCATTTT; CDR3: CAWSVRTGGNQPQHF
length: 14; size: -; D: -; V: TRBV18; J: TRBJ1-3; DNA: TGTGCCAGCTCAGAAACGACACAAGGAAACACCATATATTTT; CDR3: CASSETTQGNTIYF
length: 13; size: -; D: TRBD1; V: TRBV29-1; J: TRBJ2-7; DNA: TGCAGCGTTGACGGACAGGGAGCCTACGAGCAGTACTTC; CDR3: CSVDGQGAYEQYF
length: 12; size: -; D: TRBD1; V: TRBV6-2/TRBV6-3; J: TRBJ2-1; DNA: TGTGCCAGCAGCCCACAGGGGTGGGGGCAGTTCTTC; CDR3: CASSPQGWGQFF
length: 14; size: -; D: TRBD1; V: TRBV4-3; J: TRBJ1-2; DNA: TGCGCCAGCAGCCGCAAGCAGGGGGCAGAAGGCTACACCTTC; CDR3: CASSRKQGAEGYTF
length: 15; size: once; D: -; V: TRBV5-1; J: TRBJ2-5; DNA: TGCGCCAGCAGCTATGGGGCAGGGCTCCAAGAGACCCAGTACTTC; CDR3: CASSYGAGLQETQYF
length: 15; size: -; D: TRBD2; V: TRBV5-4; J: TRBJ2-3; DNA: TGTGCCAGCAGCTTGGGCGGGGGGTCCACAGATACGCAGTATTTT; CDR3: CASSLGGGSTDTQYF
length: 15; size: -; D: -; V: TRBV27; J: TRBJ1-2; DNA: TGTGCCAGCCGCGAAACGGCGGGGGCAGCTTATGGCTACACCTTC; CDR3: CASRETAGAAYGYTF
length: 14; size: -; D: TRBD1; V: TRBV5-1; J: TRBJ2-7; DNA: TGCGCCAGCAGCTCGGCAGGGGGCAGCTACGAGCAGTACTTC; CDR3: CASSSAGGSYEQYF
length: 13; size: -; D: -; V: TRBV18; J: TRBJ1-5; DNA: TGTGCCAGCTCAGAAGGGAGCAATCAGCCCCAGCATTTT; CDR3: CASSEGSNQPQHF
length: 14; size: -; D: -; V: TRBV11-2; J: TRBJ1-1; DNA: TGTGCCAGCAGCACGAGGAGGGGGTCCCCTGAAGCTTTCTTT; CDR3: CASSTRRGSPEAFF
length: 15; size: -; D: TRBD2; V: TRBV3-1/TRBV3-2; J: TRBJ2-1; DNA: TGTGCCAGCAGCCAGTCGGCGGGGGGCCACAATGAGCAGTTCTTC; CDR3: CASSQSAGGHNEQFF
length: 14; size: -; D: TRBD1; V: TRBV7-3; J: TRBJ1-6; DNA: TGTGCCAGCAGCTCGACAGGGGCACGATCACCCCTCCACTTT; CDR3: CASSSTGARSPLHF
length: 16; size: -; D: TRBD1; V: TRBV11-3; J: TRBJ2-3; DNA: TGTGCCAGCAGCTTAGGCGGGACAGGGGGCACAGATACGCAGTATTTT; CDR3: CASSLGGTGGTDTQYF
length: 14; size: -; D: -; V: TRBV19; J: TRBJ2-5; DNA: TGTGCCAGTAATGGAGGACAGAGCCAAGAGACCCAGTACTTC; CDR3: CASNGGQSQETQYF
length: 12; size: -; D: -; V: TRBV28; J: TRBJ2-2; DNA: TGTGCCAGCATGGGGAACACCGGGGAGCTGTTTTTT; CDR3: CASMGNTGELFF
length: 14; size: -; D: -; V: TRBV20-1; J: TRBJ2-1; DNA: TGCAGTGCTAGTTTTCGGACCCACTACAATGAGCAGTTCTTC; CDR3: CSASFRTHYNEQFF
length: 15; size: -; D: -; V: TRBV4-3; J: TRBJ2-6; DNA: TGCGCCAGCAGTAGGCAGCCATCTGGGGCCAACGTCCTGACTTTC; CDR3: CASSRQPSGANVLTF
length: 14; size: -; D: -; V: TRBV7-2; J: TRBJ1-2; DNA: TGTGCCAGCAGCCCCGCCCTGACGGATTATGGCTACACCTTC; CDR3: CASSPALTDYGYTF
length: 11; size: -; D: -; V: TRBV6-2/TRBV6-3; J: TRBJ1-1; DNA: TGTGCCAGCAGTTACACCACTGAAGCTTTCTTT; CDR3: CASSYTTEAFF